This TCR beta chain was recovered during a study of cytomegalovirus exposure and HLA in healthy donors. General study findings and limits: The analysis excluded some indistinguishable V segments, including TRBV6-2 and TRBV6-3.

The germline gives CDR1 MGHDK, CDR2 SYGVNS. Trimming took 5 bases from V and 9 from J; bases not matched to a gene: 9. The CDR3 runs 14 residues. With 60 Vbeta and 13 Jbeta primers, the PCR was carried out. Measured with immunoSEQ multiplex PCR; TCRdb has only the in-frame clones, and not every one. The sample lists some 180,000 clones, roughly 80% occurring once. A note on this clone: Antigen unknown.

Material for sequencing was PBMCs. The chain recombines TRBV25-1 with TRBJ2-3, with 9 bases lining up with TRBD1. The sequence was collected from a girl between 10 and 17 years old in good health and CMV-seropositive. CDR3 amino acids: CASSPTGGAGTQYF. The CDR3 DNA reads TGTGCCAGCAGTCCTACAGGGGGCGCGGGAACGCAGTATTTT.